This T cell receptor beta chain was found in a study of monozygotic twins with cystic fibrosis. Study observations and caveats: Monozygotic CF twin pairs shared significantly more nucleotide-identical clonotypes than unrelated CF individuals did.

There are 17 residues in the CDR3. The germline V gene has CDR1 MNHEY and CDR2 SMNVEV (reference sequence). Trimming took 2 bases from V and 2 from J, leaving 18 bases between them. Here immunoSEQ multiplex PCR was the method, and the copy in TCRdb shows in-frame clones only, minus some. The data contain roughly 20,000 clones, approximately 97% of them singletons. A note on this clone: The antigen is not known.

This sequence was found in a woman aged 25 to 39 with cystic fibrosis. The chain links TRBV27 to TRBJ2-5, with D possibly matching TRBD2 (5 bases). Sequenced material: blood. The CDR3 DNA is TGTGCCAGCAGTTTAATGGGGTCCCCGAGAGGGCAAGAGACCCAGTACTTC. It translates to CASSLMGSPRGQETQYF.